This T cell receptor (beta chain) came from a study of T cells after yellow fever vaccination. Points from the study as a whole: Weaker overall, the secondary response nonetheless peaked faster (day 5 versus 15).

Remarks on this clonotype: The antigen remains undetermined.

The germline V gene encodes CDR1 PRHDT and CDR2 FYEKMQ (reference sequence). The CDR3 loop spans 11 amino acids. V was shortened by 5 bases and J by 2 bases, with 3 bases between the two germline ends. Production of TCR cDNA was by 5'RACE template switching, which also added a universal primer site and UMIs. MiXCR, run by TCRdb on the 5' RACE reads, gives a single entry per CDR3 protein. The sample shows over 300,000 distinct CDR3 sequences, about 6.6% of them seen only once. This specimen consisted of PBMCs, obtained approximately 47 days after the first yellow fever vaccination. This TCR came from a man aged 18 to 30 who received the YFV17D yellow fever vaccine. V is TRBV13 and J is TRBJ1-1; no definite D call. DNA for the CDR3: TGTGCCAGCAGCAACAACACTGAAGCTTTCTTT. It specifies CASSNNTEAFF.